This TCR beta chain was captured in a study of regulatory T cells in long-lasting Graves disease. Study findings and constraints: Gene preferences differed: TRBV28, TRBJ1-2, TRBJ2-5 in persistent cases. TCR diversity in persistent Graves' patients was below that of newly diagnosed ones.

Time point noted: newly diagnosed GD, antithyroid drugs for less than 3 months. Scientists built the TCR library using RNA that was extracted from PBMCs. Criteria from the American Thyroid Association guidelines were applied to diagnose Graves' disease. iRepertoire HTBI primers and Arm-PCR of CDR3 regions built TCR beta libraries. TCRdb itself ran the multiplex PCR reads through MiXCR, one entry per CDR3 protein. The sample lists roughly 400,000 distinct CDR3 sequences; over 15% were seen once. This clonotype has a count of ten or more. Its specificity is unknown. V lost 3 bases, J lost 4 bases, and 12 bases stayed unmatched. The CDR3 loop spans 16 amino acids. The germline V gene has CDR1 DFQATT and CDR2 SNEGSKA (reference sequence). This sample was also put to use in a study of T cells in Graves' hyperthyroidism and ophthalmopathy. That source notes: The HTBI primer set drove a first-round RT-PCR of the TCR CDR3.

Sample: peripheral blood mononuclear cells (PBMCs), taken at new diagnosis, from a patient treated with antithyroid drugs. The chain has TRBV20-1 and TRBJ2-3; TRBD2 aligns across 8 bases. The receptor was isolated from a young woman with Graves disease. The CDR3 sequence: CSASSPNGRVSDTQYF. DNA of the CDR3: TGCAGTGCTAGTAGCCCCAACGGGAGGGTTTCAGATACGCAGTATTTT.